This T cell receptor (beta chain) emerged from a study of cytomegalovirus exposure and HLA in healthy donors. The overall study: HLA-typed donors were the source of approximately 85 million unique TCRs held in an early data release. Study-wide findings and caveats: Judged likely to be a sequencing artifact was a cluster of highly shared sequence variants.

Worth noting for this clone: Its antigen is not known.

The PCR ran on 60 Vbeta and 13 Jbeta primers. Sequencing was performed with immunoSEQ multiplex PCR; in TCRdb, only in-frame clones are kept and a portion is missing. Of around 150,000 clones detected, around 75% appear once; the ten largest clones hold about 4.3%. CDR3 length: 15 amino acids. The germline V gene encodes CDR1 LNHDA and CDR2 SQIVND (reference sequence). With 4 bases clipped from V and 4 bases from J, the junction kept 8 bases outside the gene matches. This TCR came from a man younger than 35 in good health and CMV-seropositive. The sequenced sample was PBMCs. This chain uses TRBV19 with TRBJ2-5; TRBD2 agrees at 8 bases. The CDR3 bases are TGTGCCAGTAGTAAAATCGGGGCGGGAGGAGAGACCCAGTACTTC. Translating it yields CASSKIGAGGETQYF.